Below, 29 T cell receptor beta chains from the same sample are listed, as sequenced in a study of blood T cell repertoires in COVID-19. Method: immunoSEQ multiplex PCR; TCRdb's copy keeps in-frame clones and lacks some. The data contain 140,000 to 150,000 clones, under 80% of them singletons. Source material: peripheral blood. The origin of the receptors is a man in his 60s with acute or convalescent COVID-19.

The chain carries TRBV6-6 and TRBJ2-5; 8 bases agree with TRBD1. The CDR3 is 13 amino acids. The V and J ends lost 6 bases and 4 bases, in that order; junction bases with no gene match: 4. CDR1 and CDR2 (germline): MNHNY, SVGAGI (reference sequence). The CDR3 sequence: CASSYDRGETQYF. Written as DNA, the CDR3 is TGTGCCAGCAGCTATGACAGGGGAGAGACCCAGTACTTC.

CDR3 nucleotide sequence: TGTGCCAGCAGCTTAGAACTGGGGAGCTCCTACAATGAGCAGTTCTTC. Translating it yields CASSLELGSSYNEQFF. The V gene is TRBV11-2, the J gene TRBJ2-1, with D perhaps TRBD2 (5 bases). The CDR3 contains 16 residues. Germline V gene lookup returns CDR1 SGHAT and CDR2 FQNNGV. V was trimmed by 0 bases and J by 0 bases, leaving 9 bases between them.

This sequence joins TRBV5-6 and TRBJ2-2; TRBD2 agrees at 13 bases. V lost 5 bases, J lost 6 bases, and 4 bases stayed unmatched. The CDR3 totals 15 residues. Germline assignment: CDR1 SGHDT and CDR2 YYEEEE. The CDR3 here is CASRTTSGRSGELFF. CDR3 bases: TGTGCCAGCAGAACGACTAGCGGGAGGTCCGGGGAGCTGTTTTTT.

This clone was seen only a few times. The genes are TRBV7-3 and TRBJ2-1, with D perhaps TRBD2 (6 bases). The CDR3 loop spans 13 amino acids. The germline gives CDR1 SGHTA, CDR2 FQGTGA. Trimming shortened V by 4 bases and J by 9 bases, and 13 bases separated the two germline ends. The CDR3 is CASSSSGPLEQFF. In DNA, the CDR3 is TGTGCCAGCAGCTCCAGCGGGCCACTTGAGCAGTTCTTC.

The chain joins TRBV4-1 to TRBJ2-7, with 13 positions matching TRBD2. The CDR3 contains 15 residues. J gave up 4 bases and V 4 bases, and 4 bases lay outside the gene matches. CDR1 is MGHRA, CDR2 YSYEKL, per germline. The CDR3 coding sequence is TGCGCCAGCAGCCGAGGACTAGCGGGAGTTTACGAGCAGTACTTC. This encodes CASSRGLAGVYEQYF.

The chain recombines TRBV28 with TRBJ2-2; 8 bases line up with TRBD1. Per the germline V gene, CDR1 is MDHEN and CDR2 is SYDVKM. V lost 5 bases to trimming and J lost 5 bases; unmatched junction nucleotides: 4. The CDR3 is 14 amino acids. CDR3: CASSPGQGTGELFF. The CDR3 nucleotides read TGTGCCAGCAGTCCTGGACAGGGAACCGGGGAGCTGTTTTTT.

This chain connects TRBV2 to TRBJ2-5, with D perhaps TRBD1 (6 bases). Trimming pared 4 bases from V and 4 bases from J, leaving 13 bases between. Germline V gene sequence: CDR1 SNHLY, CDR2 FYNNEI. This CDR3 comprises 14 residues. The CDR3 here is CASSVIEGGETQYF. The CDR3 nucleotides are TGTGCCAGCAGTGTAATAGAAGGGGGAGAGACCCAGTACTTC.

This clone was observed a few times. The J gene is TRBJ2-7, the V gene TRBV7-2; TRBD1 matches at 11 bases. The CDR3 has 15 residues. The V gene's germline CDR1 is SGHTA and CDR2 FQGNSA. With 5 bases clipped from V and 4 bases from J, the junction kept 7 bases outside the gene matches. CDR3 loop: CASSLTRDRGYEQYF. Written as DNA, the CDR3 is TGTGCCAGCAGCCTAACCCGGGACAGGGGGTACGAGCAGTACTTC. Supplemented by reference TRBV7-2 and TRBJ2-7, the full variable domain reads GAGVSQSPSNKVTEKGKDVELRCDPISGHTALYWYRQSLGQGLEFLIYFQGNSAPDKSGLPSDRFSAERTGGSVSTLTIQRTQQEDSAVYLCASSLTRDRGYEQYFGPGTRLTVT.

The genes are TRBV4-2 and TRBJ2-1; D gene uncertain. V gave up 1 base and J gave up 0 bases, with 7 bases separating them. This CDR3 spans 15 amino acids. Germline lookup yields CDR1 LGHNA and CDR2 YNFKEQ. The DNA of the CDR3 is TGTGCCAGCAGCCAAGTCACTACCTCCTACAATGAGCAGTTCTTC. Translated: CASSQVTTSYNEQFF.

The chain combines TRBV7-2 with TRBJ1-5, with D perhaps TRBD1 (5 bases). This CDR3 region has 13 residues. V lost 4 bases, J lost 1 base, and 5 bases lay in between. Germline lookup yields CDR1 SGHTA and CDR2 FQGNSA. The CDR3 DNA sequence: TGTGCCAGCAGCTCAGGGAGCAATCAGCCCCAGCATTTT. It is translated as CASSSGSNQPQHF.

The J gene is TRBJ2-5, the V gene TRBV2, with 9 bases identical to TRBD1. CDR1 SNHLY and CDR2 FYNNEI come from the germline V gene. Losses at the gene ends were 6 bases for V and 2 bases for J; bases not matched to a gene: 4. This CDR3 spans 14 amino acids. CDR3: CASRDRGPQETQYF. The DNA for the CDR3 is TGTGCCAGCAGGGACAGGGGTCCTCAAGAGACCCAGTACTTC.

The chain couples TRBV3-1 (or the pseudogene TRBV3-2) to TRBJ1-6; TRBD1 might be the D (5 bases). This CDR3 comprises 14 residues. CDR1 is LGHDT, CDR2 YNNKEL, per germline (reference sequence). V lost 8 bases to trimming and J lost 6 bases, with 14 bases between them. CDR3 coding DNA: TGTGCCAGCGACGGGGGGGTATCTAATTCACCCCTCCACTTT. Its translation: CASDGGVSNSPLHF.

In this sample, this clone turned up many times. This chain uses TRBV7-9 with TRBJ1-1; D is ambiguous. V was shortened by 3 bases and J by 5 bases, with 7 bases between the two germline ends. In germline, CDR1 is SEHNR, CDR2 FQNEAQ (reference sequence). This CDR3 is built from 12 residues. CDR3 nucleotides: TGTGCCAGCAGCTTCGGTGAGACTGAAGCTTTCTTT. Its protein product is CASSFGETEAFF.

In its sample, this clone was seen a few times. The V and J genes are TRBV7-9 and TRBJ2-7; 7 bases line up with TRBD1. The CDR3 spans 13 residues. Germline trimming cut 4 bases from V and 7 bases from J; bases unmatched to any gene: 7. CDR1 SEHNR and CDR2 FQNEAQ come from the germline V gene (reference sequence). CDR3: CASSSPGTEEQYF. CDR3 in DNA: TGTGCCAGCAGCTCCCCAGGGACAGAAGAGCAGTACTTC.

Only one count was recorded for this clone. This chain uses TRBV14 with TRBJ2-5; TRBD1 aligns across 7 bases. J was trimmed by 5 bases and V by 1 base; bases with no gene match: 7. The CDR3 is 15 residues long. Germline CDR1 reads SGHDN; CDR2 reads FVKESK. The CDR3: CASSQGGQGEETQYF. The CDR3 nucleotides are TGTGCCAGCAGCCAAGGCGGTCAGGGGGAGGAGACCCAGTACTTC.

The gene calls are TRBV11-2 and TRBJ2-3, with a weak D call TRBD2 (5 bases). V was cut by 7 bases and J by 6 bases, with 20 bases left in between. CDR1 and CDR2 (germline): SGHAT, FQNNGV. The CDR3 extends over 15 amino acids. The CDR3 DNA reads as TGTGCCAGCATCCCCCAGCTAGCCACCCTGGATACGCAGTATTTT. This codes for CASIPQLATLDTQYF.

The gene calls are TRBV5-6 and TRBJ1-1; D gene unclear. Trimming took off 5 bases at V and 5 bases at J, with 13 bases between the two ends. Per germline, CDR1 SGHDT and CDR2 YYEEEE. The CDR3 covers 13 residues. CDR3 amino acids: CASRRRITTEAFF. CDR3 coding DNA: TGTGCCAGCAGAAGGAGGATTACTACTGAAGCTTTCTTT.

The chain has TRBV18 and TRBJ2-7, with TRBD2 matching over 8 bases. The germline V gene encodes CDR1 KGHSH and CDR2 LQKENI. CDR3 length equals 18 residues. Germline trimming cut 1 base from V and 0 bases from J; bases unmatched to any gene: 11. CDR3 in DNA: TGTGCCAGCTCACCACGAACGGGGGGGCCGGACCGCTCCTACGAGCAGTACTTC. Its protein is CASSPRTGGPDRSYEQYF. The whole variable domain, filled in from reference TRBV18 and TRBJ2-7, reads NAGVMQNPRHLVRRRGQEARLRCSPMKGHSHVYWYRQLPEEGLKFMVYLQKENIIDESGMPKERFSAEFPKEGPSILRIQQVVRGDSAAYFCASSPRTGGPDRSYEQYFGPGTRLTVT.

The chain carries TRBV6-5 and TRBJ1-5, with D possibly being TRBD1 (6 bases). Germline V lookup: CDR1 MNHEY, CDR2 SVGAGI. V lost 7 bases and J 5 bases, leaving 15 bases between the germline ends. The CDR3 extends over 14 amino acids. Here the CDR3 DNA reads TGTGCCAGCACCCAAGGGGGGGGTTATCAGCCCCAGCATTTT. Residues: CASTQGGGYQPQHF.

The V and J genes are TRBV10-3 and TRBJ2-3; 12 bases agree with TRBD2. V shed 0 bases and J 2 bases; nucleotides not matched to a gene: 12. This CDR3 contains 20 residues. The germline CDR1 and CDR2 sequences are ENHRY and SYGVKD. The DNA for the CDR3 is TGTGCCATCAGTGAGTCATCGGGATTTGGACTAGCGGGACACACAGATACGCAGTATTTT. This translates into CAISESSGFGLAGHTDTQYF.

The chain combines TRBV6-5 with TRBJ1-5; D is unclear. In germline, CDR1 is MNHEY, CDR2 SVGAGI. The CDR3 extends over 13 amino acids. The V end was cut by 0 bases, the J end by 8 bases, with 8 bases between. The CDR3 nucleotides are TGTGCCAGCAGTTACTCCGGGTCGGAGCCCCAGCATTTT. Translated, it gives CASSYSGSEPQHF.

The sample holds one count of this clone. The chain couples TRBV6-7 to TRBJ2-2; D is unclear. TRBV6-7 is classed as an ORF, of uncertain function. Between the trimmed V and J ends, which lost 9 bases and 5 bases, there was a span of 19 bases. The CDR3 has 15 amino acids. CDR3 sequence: CARTCKVRRTGELFF. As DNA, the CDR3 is TGTGCCAGGACATGCAAGGTAAGACGAACCGGGGAGCTGTTTTTT.

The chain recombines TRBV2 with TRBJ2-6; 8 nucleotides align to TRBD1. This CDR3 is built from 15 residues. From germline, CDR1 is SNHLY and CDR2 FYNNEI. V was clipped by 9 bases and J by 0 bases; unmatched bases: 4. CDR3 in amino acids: CARGTGVSGANVLTF. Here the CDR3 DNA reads TGTGCCAGGGGGACAGGAGTCTCTGGGGCCAACGTCCTGACTTTC. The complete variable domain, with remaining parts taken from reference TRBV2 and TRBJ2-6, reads EPEVTQTPSHQVTQMGQEVILRCVPISNHLYFYWYRQILGQKVEFLVSFYNNEISEKSEIFDDQFSVERPDGSNFTLKIRSTKLEDSAMYFCARGTGVSGANVLTFGAGSRLTVL.

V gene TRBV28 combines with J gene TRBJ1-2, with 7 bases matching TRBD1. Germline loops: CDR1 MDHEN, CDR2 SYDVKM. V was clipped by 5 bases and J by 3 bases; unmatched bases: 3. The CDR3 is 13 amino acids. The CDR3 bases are TGTGCCAGCAGTGAAGACAGGGACTATGGCTACACCTTC. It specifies CASSEDRDYGYTF.

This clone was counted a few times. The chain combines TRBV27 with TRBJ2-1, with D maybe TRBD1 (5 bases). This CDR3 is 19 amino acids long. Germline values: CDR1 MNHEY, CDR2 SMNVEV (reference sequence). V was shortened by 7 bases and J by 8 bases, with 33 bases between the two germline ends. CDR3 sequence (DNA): TGTGCCAGCACCTCTCTTATTGACATCCCGCGACAGCGACAACATGAGCAGTTCTTC. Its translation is CASTSLIDIPRQRQHEQFF.

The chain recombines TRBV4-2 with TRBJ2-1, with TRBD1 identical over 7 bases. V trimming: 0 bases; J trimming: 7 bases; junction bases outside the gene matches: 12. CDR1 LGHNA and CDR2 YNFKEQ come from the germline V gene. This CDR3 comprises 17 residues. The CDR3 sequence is CASSQDYGTVRSNEQFF. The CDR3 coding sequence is TGTGCCAGCAGCCAAGACTATGGGACAGTTAGATCTAATGAGCAGTTCTTC.

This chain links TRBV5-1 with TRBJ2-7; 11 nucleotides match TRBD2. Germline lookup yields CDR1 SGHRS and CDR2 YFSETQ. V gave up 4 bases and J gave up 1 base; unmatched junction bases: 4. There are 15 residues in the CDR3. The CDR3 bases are TGCGCCAGCAGCCCGGGACTAGCGGTTTCCTACGAGCAGTACTTC. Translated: CASSPGLAVSYEQYF.

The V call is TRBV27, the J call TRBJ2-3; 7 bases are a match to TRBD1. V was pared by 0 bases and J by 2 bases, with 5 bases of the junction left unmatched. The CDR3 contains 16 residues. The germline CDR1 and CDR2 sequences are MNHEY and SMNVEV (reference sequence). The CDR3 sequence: CASSLSGRGNTDTQYF. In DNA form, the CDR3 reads TGTGCCAGCAGTTTATCGGGCAGGGGGAACACAGATACGCAGTATTTT.

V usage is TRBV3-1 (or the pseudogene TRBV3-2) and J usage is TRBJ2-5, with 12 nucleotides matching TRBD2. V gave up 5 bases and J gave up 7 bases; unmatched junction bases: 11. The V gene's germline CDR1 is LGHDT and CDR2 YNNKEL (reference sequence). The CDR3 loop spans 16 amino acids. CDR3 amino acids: CASSFNILAGGRTQYF. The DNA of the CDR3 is TGTGCCAGCAGCTTCAATATCCTAGCGGGAGGGCGGACCCAGTACTTC.